A single sample is the source of the 7 T cell receptor beta chains below, sequenced in a study of blood T cell repertoires in COVID-19. Sequenced by immunoSEQ multiplex PCR; TCRdb stores in-frame clones only, minus some. The sample shows under 250,000 clones, about 83% of them seen only once. The sequenced sample consisted of peripheral blood. The receptor set was obtained from a man over 45 with acute or convalescent COVID-19.

The chain joins TRBV3-1 (or the pseudogene TRBV3-2) to TRBJ2-7, with 8 bases fitting TRBD2. J was trimmed by 4 bases and V by 0 bases; bases with no gene match: 14. The CDR3 runs to 18 residues. The germline V gene has CDR1 LGHDT and CDR2 YNNKEL (reference sequence). The CDR3: CASSQDVSSGFHRYEQYF. The CDR3 DNA follows: TGTGCCAGCAGCCAAGATGTCTCTAGCGGGTTTCATCGATACGAGCAGTACTTC.

This chain joins TRBV28 and TRBJ1-1, with TRBD1 identical over 7 bases. The CDR3 length is 14 residues. Germline-derived CDR1 and CDR2 are MDHEN and SYDVKM. Trimming at V came to 6 bases and at J to 4 bases, leaving 8 bases not matched to a gene. Written as DNA, the CDR3 is TGTGCCAGCAGGGAAGGGGGCGCAGGCACTGAAGCTTTCTTT. Translated, it gives CASREGGAGTEAFF.

This chain joins TRBV11-2 and TRBJ2-7; D possibly corresponds to TRBD2 (5 bases). The CDR3 covers 15 residues. V was cut by 1 base and J by 0 bases, with 10 bases left in between. Germline V gene lookup returns CDR1 SGHAT and CDR2 FQNNGV. CDR3 nucleotide sequence: TGTGCCAGCAGCTTAGTGGTGGGGAGCTCCTACGAGCAGTACTTC. It codes for CASSLVVGSSYEQYF.

V gene TRBV6-1 combines with J gene TRBJ1-5; D perhaps matches TRBD1 (5 bases). Germline V lookup: CDR1 MNHNS, CDR2 SASEGT. This CDR3 contains 13 residues. V lost 3 bases and J 4 bases, leaving 7 bases between the germline ends. DNA of the CDR3: TGTGCCAGCAGTGACAGGGATAATCAGCCCCAGCATTTT. Translated: CASSDRDNQPQHF.

The gene calls are TRBV3-1 (or the pseudogene TRBV3-2) and TRBJ1-1; TRBD1 might be the D (6 bases). V was shortened by 2 bases and J by 2 bases, with 9 bases between the two germline ends. The CDR3 covers 14 residues. Germline CDR1 LGHDT, CDR2 YNNKEL (reference sequence). CDR3 nucleotides: TGTGCCAGCAGCCAACAGACAGGCAACACTGAAGCTTTCTTT. This sequence encodes CASSQQTGNTEAFF.

This rearrangement joins TRBV15 to TRBJ2-2; weak D call: TRBD1 (5 bases). In germline, CDR1 is LNHNV, CDR2 YYDKDF (reference sequence). With 5 bases removed from V and 1 base from J, the gap between germline ends came to 8 bases. This CDR3 is 14 amino acids long. This CDR3 reads CATSLGVNTGELFF. In DNA form, the CDR3 reads TGTGCCACCAGCTTAGGGGTGAACACCGGGGAGCTGTTTTTT.

This sequence joins TRBV12-5 and TRBJ1-3; 7 bases agree with TRBD1. Trimming cost V 0 bases and J 9 bases; bases outside gene matches: 14. CDR1 is LGHNT and CDR2 is FRNRAP in the germline V gene. The CDR3 extends over 17 amino acids. The DNA of the CDR3 is TGTGCTAGTGGTTTGGTTTTCACAGGGGAATGGGGAGGCACCATATATTTT. Protein: CASGLVFTGEWGGTIYF.